This TCR beta chain came from a study of cytomegalovirus exposure and HLA in healthy donors. Study-wide results and limits: The study labeled 170 or so TCR beta chains cytomegalovirus-associated.

V was shortened by 5 bases and J by 1 base, with 9 bases between the two germline ends. CDR1 is KGHSH, CDR2 LQKENI, per germline. This CDR3 region has 13 residues. A few counts support this clone. No antigen is known for it. It was with 60 Vbeta and 13 Jbeta primers that the PCR ran. Repertoires were generated with immunoSEQ multiplex PCR, while TCRdb's copy carries only in-frame clones and drops some. The sample comprises some 120,000 clones, 70% to 85% of which are singletons, and about 10% rests with the top ten. This rearrangement joins TRBV18 to TRBJ2-7, with D possibly TRBD1 on 6 matching bases. Specimen: PBMCs. The receptor's source is a man between 35 and 55 years old in good health and CMV-seropositive. Here the CDR3 reads CASSAGQSYEQYF. CDR3 DNA: TGTGCCAGCTCAGCAGGACAGTCCTACGAGCAGTACTTC.